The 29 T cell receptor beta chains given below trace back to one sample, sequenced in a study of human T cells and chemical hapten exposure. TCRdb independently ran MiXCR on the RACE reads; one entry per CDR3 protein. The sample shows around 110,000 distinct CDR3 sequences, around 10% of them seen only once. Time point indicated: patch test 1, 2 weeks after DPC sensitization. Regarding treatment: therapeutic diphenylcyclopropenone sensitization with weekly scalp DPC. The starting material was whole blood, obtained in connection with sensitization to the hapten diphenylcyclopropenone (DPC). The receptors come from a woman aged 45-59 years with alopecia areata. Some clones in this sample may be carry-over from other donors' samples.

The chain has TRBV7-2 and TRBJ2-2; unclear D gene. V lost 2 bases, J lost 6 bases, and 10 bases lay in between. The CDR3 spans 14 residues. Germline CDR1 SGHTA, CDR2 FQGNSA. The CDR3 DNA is TGTGCCAGCAGCTTATGGCAGCCCCCCGGGGAGCTGTTTTTT. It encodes CASSLWQPPGELFF.

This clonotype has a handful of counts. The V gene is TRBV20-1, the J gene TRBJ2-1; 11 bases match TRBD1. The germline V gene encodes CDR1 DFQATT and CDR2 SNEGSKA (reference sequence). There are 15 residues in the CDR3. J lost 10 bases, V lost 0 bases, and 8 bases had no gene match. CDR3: CSARDSRTGGREQFF. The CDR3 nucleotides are TGCAGTGCTAGAGACTCGCGGACAGGGGGCCGGGAGCAGTTCTTC.

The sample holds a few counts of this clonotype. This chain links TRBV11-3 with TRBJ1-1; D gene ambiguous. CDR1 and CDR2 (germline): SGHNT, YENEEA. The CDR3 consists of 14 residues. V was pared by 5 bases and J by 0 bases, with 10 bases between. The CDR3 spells CASSRDSVNTEAFF. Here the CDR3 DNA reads TGTGCCAGCAGCCGCGATTCAGTGAACACTGAAGCTTTCTTT.

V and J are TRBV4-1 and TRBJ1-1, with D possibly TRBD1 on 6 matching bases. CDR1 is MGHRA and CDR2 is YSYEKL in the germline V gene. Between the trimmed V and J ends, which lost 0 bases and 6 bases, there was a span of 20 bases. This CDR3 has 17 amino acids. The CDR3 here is CASSQENNRDRGSEAFF. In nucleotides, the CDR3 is TGCGCCAGCAGCCAAGAAAACAACAGGGATAGGGGTTCTGAAGCTTTCTTT.

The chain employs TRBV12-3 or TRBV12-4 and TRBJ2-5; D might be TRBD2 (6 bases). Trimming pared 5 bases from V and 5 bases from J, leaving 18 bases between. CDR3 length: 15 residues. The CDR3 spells CASSRRTLRGETQYF. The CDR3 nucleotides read TGTGCCAGCAGTCGCCGTACCCTTCGGGGGGAGACCCAGTACTTC.

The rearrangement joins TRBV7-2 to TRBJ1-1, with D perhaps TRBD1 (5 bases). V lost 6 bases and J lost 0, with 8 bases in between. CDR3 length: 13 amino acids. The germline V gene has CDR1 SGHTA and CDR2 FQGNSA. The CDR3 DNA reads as TGTGCCAGCAGTTCGGGGCTGAACACTGAAGCTTTCTTT. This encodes CASSSGLNTEAFF. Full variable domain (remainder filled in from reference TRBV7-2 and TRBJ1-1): GAGVSQSPSNKVTEKGKDVELRCDPISGHTALYWYRQSLGQGLEFLIYFQGNSAPDKSGLPSDRFSAERTGGSVSTLTIQRTQQEDSAVYLCASSSGLNTEAFFGQGTRLTVV.

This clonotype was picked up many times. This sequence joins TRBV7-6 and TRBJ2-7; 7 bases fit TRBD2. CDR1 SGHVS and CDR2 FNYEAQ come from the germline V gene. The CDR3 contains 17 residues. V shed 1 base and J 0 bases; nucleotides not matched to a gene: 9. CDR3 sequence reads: CASSLVGASGSSYEQYF. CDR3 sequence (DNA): TGTGCCAGCAGCTTAGTAGGGGCTAGCGGAAGCTCCTACGAGCAGTACTTC.

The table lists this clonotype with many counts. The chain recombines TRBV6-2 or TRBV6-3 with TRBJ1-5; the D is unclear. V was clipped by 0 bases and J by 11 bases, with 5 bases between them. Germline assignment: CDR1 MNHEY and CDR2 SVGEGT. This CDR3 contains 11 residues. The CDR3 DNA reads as TGTGCCAGCAGTTACTCTGGGGCCCAGCATTTT. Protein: CASSYSGAQHF.

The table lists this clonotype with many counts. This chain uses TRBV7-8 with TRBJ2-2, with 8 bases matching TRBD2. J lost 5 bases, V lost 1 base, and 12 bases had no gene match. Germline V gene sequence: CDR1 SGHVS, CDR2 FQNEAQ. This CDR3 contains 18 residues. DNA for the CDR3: TGTGCCAGCAGCTTAGTGGCGGCGGGGGGCCCGAGGACCGGGGAGCTGTTTTTT. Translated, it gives CASSLVAAGGPRTGELFF.

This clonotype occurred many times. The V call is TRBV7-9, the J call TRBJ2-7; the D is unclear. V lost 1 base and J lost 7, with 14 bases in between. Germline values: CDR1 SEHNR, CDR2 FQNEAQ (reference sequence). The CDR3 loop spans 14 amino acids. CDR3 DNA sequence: TGTGCCAGCAGCTTAGGGTCACGGTACCAGGAGCAGTACTTC. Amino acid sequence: CASSLGSRYQEQYF.

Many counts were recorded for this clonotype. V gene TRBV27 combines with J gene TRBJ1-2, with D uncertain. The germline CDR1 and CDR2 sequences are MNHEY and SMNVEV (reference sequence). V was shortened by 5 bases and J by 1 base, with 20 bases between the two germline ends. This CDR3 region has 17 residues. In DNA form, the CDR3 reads TGTGCCAGCAGTGACACTGGGAGGGTCCGAGATAACTATGGCTACACCTTC. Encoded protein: CASSDTGRVRDNYGYTF.

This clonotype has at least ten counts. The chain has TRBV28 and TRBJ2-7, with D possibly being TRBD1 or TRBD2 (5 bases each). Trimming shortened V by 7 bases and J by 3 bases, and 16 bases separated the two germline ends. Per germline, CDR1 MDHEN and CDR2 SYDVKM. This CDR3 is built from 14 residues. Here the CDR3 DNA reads TGTGCCAGCACCATTCGAGGGACCCGCTACGAGCAGTACTTC. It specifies CASTIRGTRYEQYF.

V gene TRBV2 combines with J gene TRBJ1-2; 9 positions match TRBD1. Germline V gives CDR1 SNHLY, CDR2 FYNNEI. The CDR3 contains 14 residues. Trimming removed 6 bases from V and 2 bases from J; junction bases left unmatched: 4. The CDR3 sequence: CASSWGQGNYGYTF. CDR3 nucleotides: TGTGCCAGCAGCTGGGGACAGGGAAACTATGGCTACACCTTC.

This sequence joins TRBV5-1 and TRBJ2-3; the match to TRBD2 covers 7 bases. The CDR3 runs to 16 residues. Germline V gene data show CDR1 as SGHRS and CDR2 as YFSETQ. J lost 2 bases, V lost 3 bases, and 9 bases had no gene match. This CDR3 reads CASSSSPGRDTDTQYF. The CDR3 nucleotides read TGCGCCAGCAGCTCCTCCCCAGGGAGGGACACAGATACGCAGTATTTT.

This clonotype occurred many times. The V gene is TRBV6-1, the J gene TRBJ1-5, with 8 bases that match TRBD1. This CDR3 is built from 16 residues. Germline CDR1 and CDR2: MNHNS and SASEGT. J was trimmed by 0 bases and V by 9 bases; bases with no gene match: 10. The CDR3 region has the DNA TGTGCCAGTCAAGGGGAGGGACAGGTTAGCAATCAGCCCCAGCATTTT. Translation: CASQGEGQVSNQPQHF.

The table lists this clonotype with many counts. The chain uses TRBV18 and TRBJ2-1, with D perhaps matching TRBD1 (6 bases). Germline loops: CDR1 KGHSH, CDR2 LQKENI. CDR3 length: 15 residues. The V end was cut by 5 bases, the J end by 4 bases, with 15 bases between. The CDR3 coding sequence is TGTGCCAGCTCATCCCTGGGGACATCTTACAATGAGCAGTTCTTC. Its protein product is CASSSLGTSYNEQFF.

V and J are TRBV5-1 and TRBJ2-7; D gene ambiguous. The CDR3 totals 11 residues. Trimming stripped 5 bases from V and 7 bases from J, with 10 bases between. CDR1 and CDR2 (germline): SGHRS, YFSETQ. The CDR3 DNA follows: TGCGCCAGCAGGGAGTCTGGGGAGCAGTACTTC. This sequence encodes CASRESGEQYF.

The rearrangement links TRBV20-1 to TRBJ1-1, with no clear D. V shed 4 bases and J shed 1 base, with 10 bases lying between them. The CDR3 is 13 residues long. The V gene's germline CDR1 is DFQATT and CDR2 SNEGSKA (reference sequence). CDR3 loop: CSAMMAPNTEAFF. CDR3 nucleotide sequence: TGCAGTGCTATGATGGCTCCGAACACTGAAGCTTTCTTT.

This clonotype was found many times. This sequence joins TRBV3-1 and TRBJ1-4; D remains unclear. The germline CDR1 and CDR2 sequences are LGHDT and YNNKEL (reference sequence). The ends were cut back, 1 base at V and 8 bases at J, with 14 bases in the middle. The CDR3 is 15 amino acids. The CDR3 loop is CASSQGSVAAEKLFF. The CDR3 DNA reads TGTGCCAGCAGCCAAGGGTCGGTGGCGGCGGAAAAACTGTTTTTT.

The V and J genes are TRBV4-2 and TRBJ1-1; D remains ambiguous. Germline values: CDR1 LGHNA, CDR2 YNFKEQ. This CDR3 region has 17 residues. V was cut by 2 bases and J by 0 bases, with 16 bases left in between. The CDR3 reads CASSQIRTRKMNTEAFF. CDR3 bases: TGTGCCAGCAGCCAAATCCGAACGAGGAAAATGAACACTGAAGCTTTCTTT.

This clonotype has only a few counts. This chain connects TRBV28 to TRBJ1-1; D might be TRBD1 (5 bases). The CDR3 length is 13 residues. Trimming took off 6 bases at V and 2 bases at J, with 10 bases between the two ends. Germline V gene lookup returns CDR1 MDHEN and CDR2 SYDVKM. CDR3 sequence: CASRQVLNTEAFF. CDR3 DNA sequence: TGTGCCAGCAGACAGGTGCTCAACACTGAAGCTTTCTTT.

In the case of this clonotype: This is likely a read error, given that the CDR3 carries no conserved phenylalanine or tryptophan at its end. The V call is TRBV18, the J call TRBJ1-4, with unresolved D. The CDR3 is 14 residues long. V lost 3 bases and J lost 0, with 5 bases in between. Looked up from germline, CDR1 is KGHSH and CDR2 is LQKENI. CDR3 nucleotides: TGTGCCAGCTCACCTGGTTCAACTAATGAAAAACTGTTTTCT. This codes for CASSPGSTNEKLFS.

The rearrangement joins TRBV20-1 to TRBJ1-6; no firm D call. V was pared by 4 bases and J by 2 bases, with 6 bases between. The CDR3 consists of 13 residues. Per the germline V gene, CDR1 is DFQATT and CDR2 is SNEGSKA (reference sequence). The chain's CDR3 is CSAKPPYNSPLHF. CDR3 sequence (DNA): TGCAGTGCTAAGCCCCCCTATAATTCACCCCTCCACTTT.

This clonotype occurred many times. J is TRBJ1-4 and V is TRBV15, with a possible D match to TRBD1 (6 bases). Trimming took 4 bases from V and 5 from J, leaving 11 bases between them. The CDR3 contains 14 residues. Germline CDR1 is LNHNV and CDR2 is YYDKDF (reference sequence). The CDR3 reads CATSKRQANEKLFF. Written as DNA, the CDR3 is TGTGCCACCAGCAAAAGACAGGCAAATGAAAAACTGTTTTTT.

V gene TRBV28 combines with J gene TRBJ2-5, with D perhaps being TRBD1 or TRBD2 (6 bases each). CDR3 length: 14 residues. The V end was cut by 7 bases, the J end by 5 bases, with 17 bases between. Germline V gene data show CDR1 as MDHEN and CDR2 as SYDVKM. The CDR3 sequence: CASTVRGQQETQYF. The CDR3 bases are TGTGCCAGCACTGTACGGGGGCAGCAGGAGACCCAGTACTTC.

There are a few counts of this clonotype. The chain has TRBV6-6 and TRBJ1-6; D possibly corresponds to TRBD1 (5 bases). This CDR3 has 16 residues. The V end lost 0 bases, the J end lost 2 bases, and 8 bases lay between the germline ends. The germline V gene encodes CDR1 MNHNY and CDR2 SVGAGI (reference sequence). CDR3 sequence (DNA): TGTGCCAGCAGTTACTCGGGGGAGCCCTATAATTCACCCCTCCACTTT. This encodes CASSYSGEPYNSPLHF.

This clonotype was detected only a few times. CDR3 DNA: TGTGCCAGCAGCTTTAGCGGGAGGAGAAATACGCAGTATTTT. It yields the protein CASSFSGRRNTQYF. The genes are TRBV5-4 and TRBJ2-3; 10 bases match TRBD2. V shed 2 bases, J shed 7 bases, and the junction held 4 bases outside the gene matches. Germline V CDR1 and CDR2: SGHNT, YYREEE (reference sequence). This CDR3 comprises 14 residues.

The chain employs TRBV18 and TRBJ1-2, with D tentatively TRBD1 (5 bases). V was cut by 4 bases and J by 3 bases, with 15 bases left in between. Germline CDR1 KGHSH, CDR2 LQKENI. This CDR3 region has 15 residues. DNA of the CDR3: TGTGCCAGCTCACAGCGACGGGACCCGGACTATGGCTACACCTTC. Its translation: CASSQRRDPDYGYTF. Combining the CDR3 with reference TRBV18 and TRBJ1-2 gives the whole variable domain NAGVMQNPRHLVRRRGQEARLRCSPMKGHSHVYWYRQLPEEGLKFMVYLQKENIIDESGMPKERFSAEFPKEGPSILRIQQVVRGDSAAYFCASSQRRDPDYGYTFGSGTRLTVV.

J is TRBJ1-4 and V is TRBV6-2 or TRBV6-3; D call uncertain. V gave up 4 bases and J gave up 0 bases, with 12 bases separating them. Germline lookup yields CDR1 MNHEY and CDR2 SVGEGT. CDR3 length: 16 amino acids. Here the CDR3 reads CASSWREPATNEKLFF. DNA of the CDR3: TGTGCCAGCAGTTGGAGGGAACCTGCAACTAATGAAAAACTGTTTTTT.